This entry lists 29 T cell receptor beta chains sequenced from one sample in a study of T cells after yellow fever vaccination (dated by TCRdb to between 2017 and 2020). Per the publication, the treatment or condition label means: live attenuated yellow fever vaccine strain. To prepare the library, 5' RACE was applied. Sequenced on an Illumina HiSeq 2500. TCRdb ran its own pipeline on the public reads, namely fastp trimming at Q25 and MiXCR clone calling, and kept in-frame beta chains. Each entry is one CDR3 protein sequence, shown with its most common DNA and genes. The sample table holds 620,000 or so distinct CDR3 sequences, of which roughly an eighth were seen once. Of the sample, about 15% falls within the top ten clones. The specimen was PBMCs, collected on the day of the yellow fever booster vaccination. The receptors were sampled from a man younger than 45 who received the YFV17D yellow fever vaccine.

This clonotype was recorded many times. This chain uses TRBV20-1 with TRBJ1-1; TRBD1 agrees at 7 bases. The germline CDR1 and CDR2 sequences are DFQATT and SNEGSKA (reference sequence). The CDR3 contains 15 residues. Trimming took 6 bases from V and 1 from J; bases not matched to a gene: 11. The chain's CDR3 is CSAQPPTGRNTEAFF. In nucleotides, the CDR3 is TGCAGTGCCCAACCCCCGACAGGGAGGAACACTGAAGCTTTCTTT.

This clonotype was seen more than once but under ten times. V is TRBV18 and J is TRBJ2-7, with D unresolved. CDR3 size: 15 residues. In germline, CDR1 is KGHSH, CDR2 LQKENI. The V gene lost 2 bases and the J gene lost 0 bases, with 11 bases spanning the gap. The CDR3 spells CASSPFTGPSYEQYF. As DNA, the CDR3 is TGTGCCAGCTCACCATTTACGGGCCCCTCCTACGAGCAGTACTTC.

V usage is TRBV28 and J usage is TRBJ2-7; unclear D gene. The germline V gene has CDR1 MDHEN and CDR2 SYDVKM. The CDR3 is 11 residues long. V lost 6 bases, J lost 3 bases, and 6 bases lay in between. The CDR3 bases are TGTGCCAGCAGGGAAAACTACGAGCAGTACTTC. Its protein product is CASRENYEQYF.

The sample holds a few counts of this clonotype. V gene TRBV30 combines with J gene TRBJ2-2; the D call may be TRBD1 or TRBD2 (6 bases each). Germline loops: CDR1 GTSNPN, CDR2 SVGIG (reference sequence). V was clipped by 5 bases and J by 6 bases, with 13 bases between them. CDR3 length: 13 amino acids. In DNA, the CDR3 is TGTGCCTGGGGGGGGCTCGGCGCCGGGGAGCTGTTTTTT. Its translation: CAWGGLGAGELFF.

The chain couples TRBV24-1 to TRBJ2-3, with 8 bases matching TRBD1. Per the germline V gene, CDR1 is KGHDR and CDR2 is SFDVKD. This CDR3 has 15 residues. V lost 10 bases, J lost 3 bases, and 11 bases stayed unmatched. The CDR3 sequence: CATAGQGAQTDTQYF. CDR3 DNA: TGTGCCACTGCGGGGCAGGGGGCGCAGACAGATACGCAGTATTTT.

J is TRBJ2-7 and V is TRBV6-2 or TRBV6-3; D is undetermined. The CDR3 has 16 amino acids. Germline-derived CDR1 and CDR2 are MNHEY and SVGEGT. The V gene lost 4 bases and the J gene lost 0 bases, with 16 bases spanning the gap. The CDR3 coding sequence is TGTGCCAGCAGTTTATCGCCTCGTGGAGACTCCTACGAGCAGTACTTC. Translation: CASSLSPRGDSYEQYF.

This clonotype was recorded a few times. This rearrangement joins TRBV7-2 to TRBJ2-2; D is perhaps TRBD1 or TRBD2 (5 bases each). Germline values: CDR1 SGHTA, CDR2 FQGNSA. The CDR3 has 14 residues. V was trimmed by 11 bases and J by 0 bases, leaving 13 bases between them. CDR3: CAGGFDANTGELFF. The CDR3 nucleotides are TGTGCCGGGGGATTTGATGCGAACACCGGGGAGCTGTTTTTT. The full variable domain, rest sourced from reference TRBV7-2 and TRBJ2-2, is GAGVSQSPSNKVTEKGKDVELRCDPISGHTALYWYRQSLGQGLEFLIYFQGNSAPDKSGLPSDRFSAERTGGSVSTLTIQRTQQEDSAVYLCAGGFDANTGELFFGEGSRLTVL.

This rearrangement joins TRBV4-2 to TRBJ1-2; no clear D. The CDR3 totals 16 residues. V lost 0 bases and J lost 4, with 15 bases in between. Germline V CDR1 and CDR2: LGHNA, YNFKEQ. DNA of the CDR3: TGTGCCAGCAGCCAAGATCCCTCACTCACATCCTATGGCTACACCTTC. This sequence encodes CASSQDPSLTSYGYTF.

CDR3 nucleotides: TGCGCCAGCAGCTTGCTAGCGGGAGAAGGGAATCGCGGGGAGCTGTTTTTT. This translates into CASSLLAGEGNRGELFF. The chain carries TRBV5-1 and TRBJ2-2, with 10 bases aligning to TRBD2. Germline V gene sequence: CDR1 SGHRS, CDR2 YFSETQ. V lost 1 base, J lost 7 bases, and 10 bases stayed unmatched. This CDR3 has 17 residues. Drawing the rest from reference TRBV5-1 and TRBJ2-2, the complete variable domain is KAGVTQTPRYLIKTRGQQVTLSCSPISGHRSVSWYQQTPGQGLQFLFEYFSETQRNKGNFPGRFSGRQFSNSRSEMNVSTLELGDSALYLCASSLLAGEGNRGELFFGEGSRLTVL.

The chain combines TRBV27 with TRBJ1-4; a possible D gene is TRBD1 (6 bases). CDR1 and CDR2 (germline): MNHEY, SMNVEV (reference sequence). The length of the CDR3 is 17 residues. Trimming removed 2 bases at V and 3 bases at J, with 16 bases between. CDR3 sequence reads: CASSLGQQGFSNEKLFF. The DNA of the CDR3 is TGTGCCAGCAGTTTAGGGCAGCAGGGGTTCTCTAATGAAAAACTGTTTTTT.

This rearrangement joins TRBV5-4 to TRBJ2-1, with a possible D match to TRBD2 (6 bases). Germline values: CDR1 SGHNT, CDR2 YYREEE (reference sequence). This CDR3 spans 16 amino acids. V lost 4 bases, J lost 3 bases, and 17 bases lay in between. DNA for the CDR3: TGTGCCAGCAGCCGAGCGGGTGAGGGACTCTACAATGAGCAGTTCTTC. Translation gives CASSRAGEGLYNEQFF.

This clonotype has just a few counts. The chain links TRBV20-1 to TRBJ2-3, with TRBD2 matching 9 bases. The V and J ends lost 4 bases and 6 bases, in that order; junction bases with no gene match: 8. The CDR3 covers 14 residues. Looked up from germline, CDR1 is DFQATT and CDR2 is SNEGSKA (reference sequence). The CDR3 region is CSAIMAGGPDTQYF. The CDR3 nucleotides read TGCAGTGCTATCATGGCGGGAGGGCCTGATACGCAGTATTTT.

In its sample, this clonotype was seen a few times. This chain joins TRBV7-2 and TRBJ2-3; D not resolved. The germline CDR1 and CDR2 sequences are SGHTA and FQGNSA. V lost 2 bases and J lost 5, with 5 bases in between. The CDR3 spans 12 residues. As DNA, the CDR3 is TGTGCCAGCAGCTTACTCCAAGATACGCAGTATTTT. This translates into CASSLLQDTQYF.

The chain employs TRBV9 and TRBJ2-1; 7 bases agree with TRBD2. V lost 4 bases, J lost 7 bases, and 17 bases stayed unmatched. Germline CDR1 is SGDLS and CDR2 is YYNGEE. The CDR3 is 17 residues long. The CDR3 sequence is CASSQTEGGDLRNEQFF. The CDR3 coding sequence is TGTGCCAGCAGCCAAACGGAGGGAGGGGACCTAAGGAATGAGCAGTTCTTC. The variable domain in full, with the rest retrieved from reference TRBV9 and TRBJ2-1, is DSGVTQTPKHLITATGQRVTLRCSPRSGDLSVYWYQQSLDQGLQFLIQYYNGEERAKGNILERFSAQQFPDLHSELNLSSLELGDSALYFCASSQTEGGDLRNEQFFGPGTRLTVL.

The chain recombines TRBV12-3 or TRBV12-4 with TRBJ1-5; D perhaps matches TRBD1 (5 bases). With 5 bases removed from V and 6 bases from J, the gap between germline ends came to 11 bases. The CDR3 has 13 amino acids. The CDR3 loop is CASSPQGGQPQHF. The CDR3 region has the DNA TGTGCCAGCAGTCCCCAGGGTGGTCAGCCCCAGCATTTT.

V usage is TRBV5-1 and J usage is TRBJ2-3; TRBD2 aligns across 10 bases. Germline CDR1 is SGHRS and CDR2 is YFSETQ. Unmatched junction bases numbered 8, after V lost 5 bases and J lost 2 bases. The CDR3 is 16 residues long. The CDR3 loop is CASRIIAGGTTDTQYF. CDR3 coding DNA: TGCGCCAGCAGGATAATAGCGGGAGGCACCACAGATACGCAGTATTTT.

This clonotype was seen only a few times. The V gene is TRBV30, the J gene TRBJ2-4, with 7 bases aligning to TRBD1. The V segment lost 0 bases and the J segment 7 bases; nucleotides outside the gene matches: 3. Germline V gives CDR1 GTSNPN, CDR2 SVGIG (reference sequence). The CDR3 runs to 13 residues. CDR3 nucleotide sequence: TGTGCCTGGAGTGTCGGGACAGCCAACATTCAGTACTTC. Protein sequence: CAWSVGTANIQYF.

The V gene is TRBV11-2, the J gene TRBJ2-1; 13 nucleotides match TRBD2. The CDR3 contains 19 residues. V was pared by 0 bases and J by 0 bases, with 5 bases of the junction left unmatched. CDR1 is SGHAT and CDR2 is FQNNGV in the germline V gene. The CDR3 loop reads CASSLDRTSGSPSYNEQFF. The CDR3 DNA follows: TGTGCCAGCAGCTTAGATCGGACTAGCGGGAGCCCCTCCTACAATGAGCAGTTCTTC.

J is TRBJ2-7 and V is TRBV6-1; 13 bases agree with TRBD2. V trimming: 7 bases; J trimming: 9 bases; junction bases outside the gene matches: 21. This CDR3 region has 18 residues. Germline V gene sequence: CDR1 MNHNS, CDR2 SASEGT. CDR3 DNA: TGTGCCAGCAACCTAGACGGGAGACTAGCGGGAGGAGTTTCGCCGCAGTACTTC. It yields the protein CASNLDGRLAGGVSPQYF.

This clonotype has more than one count but fewer than ten. This rearrangement joins TRBV6-2 or TRBV6-3 to TRBJ2-7; a possible D gene is TRBD2 (6 bases). CDR1 is MNHEY, CDR2 SVGEGT, per germline. Between the trimmed V and J ends, which lost 6 bases and 1 base, there was a span of 10 bases. The CDR3 is 13 amino acids. CDR3: CASSRRVSYEQYF. The CDR3 nucleotides are TGTGCCAGCAGCAGGAGGGTGTCCTACGAGCAGTACTTC.

This clonotype was observed a few times. This chain links TRBV3-1 with TRBJ2-7, with a possible D match to TRBD2 (6 bases). The V end was cut by 4 bases, the J end by 4 bases, with 17 bases between. This CDR3 spans 15 amino acids. Per germline, CDR1 LGHDT and CDR2 YNNKEL (reference sequence). This CDR3 reads CASSLYGQAGYEQYF. In DNA form, the CDR3 reads TGTGCCAGCAGCCTTTATGGGCAGGCGGGGTACGAGCAGTACTTC.

This clonotype was found a few times. The chain couples TRBV24-1 to TRBJ2-1, with no clear D. The CDR3 sequence is 12 residues long. Germline-derived CDR1 and CDR2 are KGHDR and SFDVKD. With 9 bases removed from V and 10 bases from J, the gap between germline ends came to 15 bases. The CDR3: CATAKSAEEQFF. CDR3 nucleotide sequence: TGTGCCACCGCTAAAAGTGCGGAGGAGCAGTTCTTC.

This clonotype was counted ten times or more. The chain combines TRBV7-6 with TRBJ1-4; D is ambiguous. V lost 8 bases to trimming and J lost 4 bases, with 5 bases between them. Germline V gives CDR1 SGHVS, CDR2 FNYEAQ. The CDR3 spans 11 residues. CDR3 coding DNA: TGTGCCAGCGGCAGTAATGAAAAACTGTTTTTT. It is translated as CASGSNEKLFF. The variable domain in full, with the rest retrieved from reference TRBV7-6 and TRBJ1-4, is GAGVSQSPRYKVTKRGQDVALRCDPISGHVSLYWYRQALGQGPEFLTYFNYEAQQDKSGLPNDRFSAERPEGSISTLTIQRTEQRDSAMYRCASGSNEKLFFGSGTQLSVL.

This chain joins TRBV19 and TRBJ2-5, with D unclear. V gave up 2 bases and J gave up 4 bases, with 11 bases separating them. The CDR3 is made up of 14 amino acids. The germline CDR1 and CDR2 sequences are LNHDA and SQIVND (reference sequence). The DNA of the CDR3 is TGTGCCAGTAGTATATCGGGTATTGGAGAGACCCAGTACTTC. Protein product: CASSISGIGETQYF. The variable domain in full, with the rest retrieved from reference TRBV19 and TRBJ2-5, is DGGITQSPKYLFRKEGQNVTLSCEQNLNHDAMYWYRQDPGQGLRLIYYSQIVNDFQKGDIAEGYSVSREKKESFPLTVTSAQKNPTAFYLCASSISGIGETQYFGPGTRLLVL.

This clonotype was seen more than once but under ten times. The genes are TRBV10-3 and TRBJ2-7; D might be TRBD1 (6 bases). V lost 6 bases and J lost 2, with 11 bases in between. The germline V gene encodes CDR1 ENHRY and CDR2 SYGVKD. The CDR3 totals 13 residues. The CDR3 coding sequence is TGTGCCATCAGGTCAGGGGAAACCTACGAGCAGTACTTC. Translated, it gives CAIRSGETYEQYF.

This clonotype has just a few counts. V is TRBV20-1 and J is TRBJ2-3; tentatively, D is TRBD2 (6 bases). This CDR3 region has 13 residues. V was shortened by 7 bases and J by 4 bases, with 15 bases between the two germline ends. Germline V gene sequence: CDR1 DFQATT, CDR2 SNEGSKA (reference sequence). Written as DNA, the CDR3 is TGCAGTGGACTAGAGAGGAGCGCAGATACGCAGTATTTT. Its translation: CSGLERSADTQYF.

The V and J genes are TRBV7-8 and TRBJ1-6, with D hard to call. V was clipped by 3 bases and J by 2 bases, with 17 bases between them. Per the germline V gene, CDR1 is SGHVS and CDR2 is FQNEAQ. This CDR3 spans 18 amino acids. The CDR3 DNA is TGTGCCAGCAGCTTGGAAGGAATCTATAGCACCTATAATTCACCCCTCCACTTT. Translated: CASSLEGIYSTYNSPLHF.

The chain uses TRBV29-1 and TRBJ2-2, with 7 bases lining up with TRBD1. This CDR3 has 17 amino acids. J was trimmed by 5 bases and V by 0 bases; bases with no gene match: 12. Germline CDR1 is SQVTM and CDR2 is ANQGSEA. The DNA for the CDR3 is TGCAGCGTTGAAGATCAGGTAGAGGGGGCTCAAACCGGGGAGCTGTTTTTT. Translation: CSVEDQVEGAQTGELFF.

The V call is TRBV7-2, the J call TRBJ2-1; 9 bases fit TRBD1. The V gene's germline CDR1 is SGHTA and CDR2 FQGNSA. V lost 7 bases and J lost 7; bases outside the gene matches: 14. The CDR3 has 16 amino acids. CDR3 protein: CASNQFGGQGGNEQFF. The CDR3 DNA sequence: TGTGCCAGCAACCAATTCGGGGGACAGGGAGGAAATGAGCAGTTCTTC.